Listed below are T cell receptor beta chains from one sample, sequenced in a study of blood T cell repertoires in COVID-19. Data came from immunoSEQ multiplex PCR; TCRdb stores just in-frame clones and leaves some out. The sample contains 200,000 to 250,000 clones, 70% to 90% of which appear only once. Sequenced: peripheral blood. Source of these receptors: a woman between 40 and 50 years old who had recovered from COVID-19. Both conserved end residues are trimmed from each CDR3. A D gene is named only where the DNA matches it firmly.

V,D,J,CDR3
TRBV7-9,TRBD2,TRBJ2-4,ASSLTSGGANIQY
TRBV15,TRBD1,TRBJ1-3,ATSRGPGQEYSGNTIY
TRBV27,TRBD1,TRBJ1-6,ASSLRQGGSPLH
TRBV28,NA,TRBJ1-5,ASSSPAGVASNQPQH
TRBV7-8,NA,TRBJ2-7,ASSLAVTSAYEQY
TRBV5-5,TRBD1,TRBJ2-7,ASSSGDRSRSYEQY
TRBV24-1,TRBD1,TRBJ2-7,ATSDFPTGDEQY
TRBV11-2,NA,TRBJ1-2,ASSLGGGAHYGYT
TRBV2,TRBD1,TRBJ2-2,ASRTGVNTGELF
TRBV7-9,TRBD2,TRBJ2-4,ASSLAMGGGAGKNIQY
TRBV19,TRBD1,TRBJ2-5,ASSIPQTGGETQY
TRBV10-2,NA,TRBJ2-7,ASRGGGHEQY
TRBV6-5,TRBD1,TRBJ1-2,ALRRMGQDYGYT
TRBV15,NA,TRBJ1-3,ATSRDGGTGNTIY
TRBV5-4,NA,TRBJ1-2,ASSLASDYGYT
TRBV6-5,TRBD1,TRBJ1-5,ASIRDGTENQPQH
TRBV4-2,NA,TRBJ1-3,ASSQDRAVAGNTIY
TRBV19,TRBD1,TRBJ2-7,ASSTYGTGEYEQY
TRBV4-3,NA,TRBJ2-1,ASSQERATARKSYNEQF
TRBV3-1/TRBV3-2,NA,TRBJ2-4,ASSQSTAQGSIQY
TRBV1,NA,TRBJ1-6,TSHYEARSPLH